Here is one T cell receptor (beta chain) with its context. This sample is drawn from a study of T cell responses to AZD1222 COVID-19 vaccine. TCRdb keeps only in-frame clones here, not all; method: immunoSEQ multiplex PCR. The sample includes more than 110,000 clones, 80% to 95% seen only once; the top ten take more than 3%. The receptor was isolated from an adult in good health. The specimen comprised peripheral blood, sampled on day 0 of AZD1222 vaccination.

The CDR3 here is CASSERLAEGNEQFF. CDR3 nucleotides: TGCGCCAGCAGTGAGCGACTAGCGGAGGGAAATGAGCAGTTCTTC. V usage is TRBV10-2 and J usage is TRBJ2-1; 9 positions agree with TRBD2. Germline V gene data show CDR1 as WSHSY and CDR2 as SAAADI. The CDR3 is 15 amino acids. With 2 bases clipped from V and 7 bases from J, the junction kept 6 bases outside the gene matches.